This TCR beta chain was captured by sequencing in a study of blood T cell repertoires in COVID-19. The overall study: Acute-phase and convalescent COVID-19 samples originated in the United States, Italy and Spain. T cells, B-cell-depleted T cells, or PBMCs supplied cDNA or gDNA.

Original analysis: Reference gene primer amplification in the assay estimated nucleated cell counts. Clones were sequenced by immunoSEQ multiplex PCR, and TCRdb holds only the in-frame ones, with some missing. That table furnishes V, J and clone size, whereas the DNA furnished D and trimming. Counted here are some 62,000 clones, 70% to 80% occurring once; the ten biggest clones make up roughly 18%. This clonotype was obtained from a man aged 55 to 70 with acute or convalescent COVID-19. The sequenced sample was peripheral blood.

The CDR3 nucleotides are TGTGCCAGCAGTCGACGGATACTAGCGGGAGGGGGAGAGCAGTACTTC. This translates into CASSRRILAGGGEQYF. The chain combines TRBV6-6 with TRBJ2-7; 13 nucleotides match TRBD2. Trimming at V came to 5 bases and at J to 7 bases, leaving 11 bases not matched to a gene. This CDR3 is 16 amino acids long. CDR1 and CDR2 from the germline V gene are MNHNY and SVGAGI (reference sequence).